This T cell receptor beta chain is drawn from a study of cytomegalovirus exposure and HLA in healthy donors. A remark on this clone: Its antigen is unidentified.

With 60 Vbeta and 13 Jbeta primers, the PCR was carried out. Sequencing was performed with immunoSEQ multiplex PCR; in TCRdb, only in-frame clones are kept and a portion is missing. The table for this sample gives about 96,000 clones. Trimming took 1 base from V and 0 from J, leaving 7 bases between them. Germline V gene sequence: CDR1 MNHEY, CDR2 SMNVEV (reference sequence). There are 14 residues in the CDR3. General study results and limits: Apparent HLA restriction characterized most CMV-associated TCR beta chains in a later analysis. What TCR beta sequences reportedly achieved was accurate prediction of HLA-A and HLA-B alleles in most subjects. The study assumed roughly uniform donor sequencing depth for presence/absence analyses. Follow-up analysis found HLA locus-dependent TCR association rates, highest for DRB1 and lowest for HLA-C.

This clonotype was obtained from a woman in her twenties or thirties in good health and CMV-seronegative. Material for sequencing was PBMCs. The genes are TRBV27 and TRBJ2-7; no clear D gene. The CDR3 spells CASSLYGSSYEQYF. CDR3 in DNA: TGTGCCAGCAGTTTATATGGCAGCTCCTACGAGCAGTACTTC.